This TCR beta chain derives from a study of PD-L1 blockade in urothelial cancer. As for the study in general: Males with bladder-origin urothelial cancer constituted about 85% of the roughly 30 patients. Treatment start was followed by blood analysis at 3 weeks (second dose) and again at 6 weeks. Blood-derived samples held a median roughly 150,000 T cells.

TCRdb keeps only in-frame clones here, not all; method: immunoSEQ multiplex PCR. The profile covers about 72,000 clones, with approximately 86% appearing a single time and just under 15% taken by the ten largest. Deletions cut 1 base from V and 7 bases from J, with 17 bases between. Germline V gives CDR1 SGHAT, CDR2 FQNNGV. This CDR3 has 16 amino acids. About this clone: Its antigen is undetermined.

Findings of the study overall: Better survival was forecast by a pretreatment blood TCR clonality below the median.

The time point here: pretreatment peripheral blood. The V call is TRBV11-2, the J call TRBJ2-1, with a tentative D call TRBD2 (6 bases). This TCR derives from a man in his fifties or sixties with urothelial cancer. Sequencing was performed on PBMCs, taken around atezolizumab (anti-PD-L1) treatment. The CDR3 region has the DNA TGTGCCAGCAGCTTAGTGGACGGGGGAGGATATAATGAGCAGTTCTTC. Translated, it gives CASSLVDGGGYNEQFF.